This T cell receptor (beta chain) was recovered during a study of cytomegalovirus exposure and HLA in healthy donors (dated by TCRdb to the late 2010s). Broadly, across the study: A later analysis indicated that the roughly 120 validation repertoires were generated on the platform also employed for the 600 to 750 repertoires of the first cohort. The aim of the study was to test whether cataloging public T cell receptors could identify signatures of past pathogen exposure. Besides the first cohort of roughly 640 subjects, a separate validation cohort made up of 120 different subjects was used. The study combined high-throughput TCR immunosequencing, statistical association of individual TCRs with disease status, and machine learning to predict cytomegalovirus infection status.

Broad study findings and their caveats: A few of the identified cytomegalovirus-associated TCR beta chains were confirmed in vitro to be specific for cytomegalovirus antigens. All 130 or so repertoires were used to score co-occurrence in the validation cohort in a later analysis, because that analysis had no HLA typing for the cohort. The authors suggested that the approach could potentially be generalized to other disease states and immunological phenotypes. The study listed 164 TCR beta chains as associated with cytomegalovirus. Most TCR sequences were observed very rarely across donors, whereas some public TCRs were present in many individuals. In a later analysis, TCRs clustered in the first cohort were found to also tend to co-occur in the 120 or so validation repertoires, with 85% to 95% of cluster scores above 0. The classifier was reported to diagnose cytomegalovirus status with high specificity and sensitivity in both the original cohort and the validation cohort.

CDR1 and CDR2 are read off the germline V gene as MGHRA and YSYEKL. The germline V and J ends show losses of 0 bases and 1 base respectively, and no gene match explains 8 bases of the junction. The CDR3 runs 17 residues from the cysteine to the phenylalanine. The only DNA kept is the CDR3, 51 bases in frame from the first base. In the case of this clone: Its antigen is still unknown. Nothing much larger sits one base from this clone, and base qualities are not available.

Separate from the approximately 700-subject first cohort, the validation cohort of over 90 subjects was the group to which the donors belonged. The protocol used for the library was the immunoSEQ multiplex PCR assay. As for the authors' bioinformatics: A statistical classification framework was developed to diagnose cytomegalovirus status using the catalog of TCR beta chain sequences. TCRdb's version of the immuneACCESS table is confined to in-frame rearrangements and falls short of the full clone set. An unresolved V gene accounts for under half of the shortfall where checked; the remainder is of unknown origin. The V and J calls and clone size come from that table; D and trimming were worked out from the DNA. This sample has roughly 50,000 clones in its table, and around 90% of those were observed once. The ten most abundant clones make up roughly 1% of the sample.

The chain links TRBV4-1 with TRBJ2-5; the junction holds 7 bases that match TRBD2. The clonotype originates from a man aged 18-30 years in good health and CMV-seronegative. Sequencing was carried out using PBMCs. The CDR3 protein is CASSQERSSGFQETQYF. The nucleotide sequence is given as TGCGCCAGCAGCCAAGAGAGATCTAGCGGATTCCAAGAGACCCAGTACTTC.